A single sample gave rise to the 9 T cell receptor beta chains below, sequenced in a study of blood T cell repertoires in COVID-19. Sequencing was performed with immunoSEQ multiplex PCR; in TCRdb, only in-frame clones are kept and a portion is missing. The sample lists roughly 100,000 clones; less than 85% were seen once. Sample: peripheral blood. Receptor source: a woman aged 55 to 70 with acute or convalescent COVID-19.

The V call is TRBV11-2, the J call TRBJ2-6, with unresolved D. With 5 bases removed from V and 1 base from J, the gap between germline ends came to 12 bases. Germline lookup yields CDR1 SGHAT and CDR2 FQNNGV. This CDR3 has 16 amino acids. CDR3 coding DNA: TGTGCCAGCAGCCGTAGAAGTAGTTCTGGGGCCAACGTCCTGACTTTC. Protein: CASSRRSSSGANVLTF. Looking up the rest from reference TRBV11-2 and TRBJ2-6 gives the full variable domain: EAGVAQSPRYKIIEKRQSVAFWCNPISGHATLYWYQQILGQGPKLLIQFQNNGVVDDSQLPKDRFSAERLKGVDSTLKIQPAKLEDSAVYLCASSRRSSSGANVLTFGAGSRLTVL.

CDR3 nucleotides: TGTGCCAGCAGTCCTCTAGAGACCCAGTACTTC. Translating gives CASSPLETQYF. The rearrangement joins TRBV2 to TRBJ2-5; the D is unclear. V dropped 5 bases and J dropped 4 bases, with 5 bases sitting between them. Germline V gene sequence: CDR1 SNHLY, CDR2 FYNNEI. The CDR3 consists of 11 residues.

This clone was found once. The CDR3 region is CASSRRTGADSPLHF. The DNA for the CDR3 is TGTGCCAGCAGCCGTCGGACAGGGGCGGATTCACCCCTCCACTTT. The chain is built from TRBV5-6 and TRBJ1-6; 9 positions agree with TRBD1. The CDR3 consists of 15 residues. The germline CDR1 and CDR2 sequences are SGHDT and YYEEEE. V lost 4 bases, J lost 8 bases, and 7 bases stayed unmatched.

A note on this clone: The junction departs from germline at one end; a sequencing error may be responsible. The CDR3 sequence is CASSQGSGGPDF. The CDR3 DNA sequence: TGTGCCAGCAGCCAAGGATCCGGGGGGCCCGACTTC. The chain carries TRBV3-1 (or the pseudogene TRBV3-2) and TRBJ2-7, with TRBD2 as a possible D gene (7 bases). Germline CDR1 and CDR2: LGHDT and YNNKEL (reference sequence). This CDR3 has 12 amino acids.

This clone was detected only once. The CDR3 spells CASSLEGTATYEQYF. CDR3 bases: TGCGCCAGCAGCTTGGAGGGGACAGCGACCTACGAGCAGTACTTC. The chain couples TRBV5-1 to TRBJ2-7; 7 nucleotides line up with TRBD1. Germline V gene sequence: CDR1 SGHRS, CDR2 YFSETQ. The CDR3 length is 15 residues. J gave up 2 bases and V 0 bases, and 5 bases lay outside the gene matches.

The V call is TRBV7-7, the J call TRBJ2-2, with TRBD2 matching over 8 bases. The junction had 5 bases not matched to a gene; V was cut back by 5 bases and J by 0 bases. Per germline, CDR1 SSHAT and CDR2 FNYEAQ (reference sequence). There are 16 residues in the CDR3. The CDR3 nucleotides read TGTGCCAGCAGCCCGTTAGCGGGGACGAACACCGGGGAGCTGTTTTTT. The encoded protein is CASSPLAGTNTGELFF.

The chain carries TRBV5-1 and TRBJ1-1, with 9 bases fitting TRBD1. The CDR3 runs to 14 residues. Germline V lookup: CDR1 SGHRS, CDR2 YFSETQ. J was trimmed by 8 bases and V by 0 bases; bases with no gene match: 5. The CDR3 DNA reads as TGCGCCAGCAGCTTGGAACAGGGGGCCACAGAAGCTTTCTTT. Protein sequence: CASSLEQGATEAFF.

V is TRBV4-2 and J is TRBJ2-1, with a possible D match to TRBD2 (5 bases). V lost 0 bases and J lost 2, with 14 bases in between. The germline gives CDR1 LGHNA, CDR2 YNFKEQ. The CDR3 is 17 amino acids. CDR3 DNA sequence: TGTGCCAGCAGCCAAGATGATGGCCTAGCAGCCTACAATGAGCAGTTCTTC. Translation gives CASSQDDGLAAYNEQFF.

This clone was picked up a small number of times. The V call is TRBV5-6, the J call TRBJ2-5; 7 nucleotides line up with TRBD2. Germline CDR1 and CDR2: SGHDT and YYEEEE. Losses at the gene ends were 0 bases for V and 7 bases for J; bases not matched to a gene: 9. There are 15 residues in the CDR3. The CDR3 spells CASSLAEAGRVTQYF. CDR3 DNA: TGTGCCAGCAGCTTGGCCGAGGCAGGGAGGGTGACCCAGTACTTC. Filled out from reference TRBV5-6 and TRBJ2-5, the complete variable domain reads DAGVTQSPTHLIKTRGQQVTLRCSPKSGHDTVSWYQQALGQGPQFIFQYYEEEERQRGNFPDRFSGHQFPNYSSELNVNALLLGDSALYLCASSLAEAGRVTQYFGPGTRLLVL.